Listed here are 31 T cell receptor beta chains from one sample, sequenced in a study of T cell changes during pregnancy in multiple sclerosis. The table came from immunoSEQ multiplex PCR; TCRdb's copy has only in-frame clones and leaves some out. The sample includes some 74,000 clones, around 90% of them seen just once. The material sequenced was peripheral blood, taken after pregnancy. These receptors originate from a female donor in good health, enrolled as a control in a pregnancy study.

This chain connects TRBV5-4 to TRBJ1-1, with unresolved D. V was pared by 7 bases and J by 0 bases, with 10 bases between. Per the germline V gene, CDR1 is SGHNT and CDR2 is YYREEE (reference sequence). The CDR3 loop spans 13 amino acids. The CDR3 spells CASSEPLNTEAFF. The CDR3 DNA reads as TGTGCCAGCTCGGAGCCGTTGAACACTGAAGCTTTCTTT.

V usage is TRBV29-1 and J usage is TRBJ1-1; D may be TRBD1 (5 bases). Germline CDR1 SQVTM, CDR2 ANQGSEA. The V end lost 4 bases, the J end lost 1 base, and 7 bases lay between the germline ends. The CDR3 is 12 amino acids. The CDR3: CSVGQGNTEAFF. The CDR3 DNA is TGCAGCGTTGGGCAGGGGAACACTGAAGCTTTCTTT.

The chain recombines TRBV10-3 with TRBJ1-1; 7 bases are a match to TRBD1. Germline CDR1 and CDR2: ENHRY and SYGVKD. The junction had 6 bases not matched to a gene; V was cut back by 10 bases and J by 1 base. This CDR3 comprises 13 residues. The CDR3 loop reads CATQGGRNTEAFF. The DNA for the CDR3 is TGTGCCACTCAAGGGGGCAGGAACACTGAAGCTTTCTTT.

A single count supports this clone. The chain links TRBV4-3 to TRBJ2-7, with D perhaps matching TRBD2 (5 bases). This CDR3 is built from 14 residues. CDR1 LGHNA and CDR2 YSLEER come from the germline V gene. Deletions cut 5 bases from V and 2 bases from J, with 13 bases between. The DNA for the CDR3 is TGCGCCAGCAGCACAGAGGTCGGGGCCTACGAGCAGTACTTC. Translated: CASSTEVGAYEQYF.

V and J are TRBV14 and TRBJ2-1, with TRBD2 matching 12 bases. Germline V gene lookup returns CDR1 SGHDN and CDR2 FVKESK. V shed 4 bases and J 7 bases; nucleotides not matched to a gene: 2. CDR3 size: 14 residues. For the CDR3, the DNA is TGTGCCAGCAGCCCGACTAGCGGGGGAAATGAGCAGTTCTTC. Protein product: CASSPTSGGNEQFF.

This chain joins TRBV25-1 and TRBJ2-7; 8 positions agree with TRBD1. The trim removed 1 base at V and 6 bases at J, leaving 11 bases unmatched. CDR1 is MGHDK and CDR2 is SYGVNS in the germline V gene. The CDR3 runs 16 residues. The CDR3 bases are TGTGCCAGCAGTGAATCGACGAGGACAGGGAGGCTCGAGCAGTACTTC. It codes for CASSESTRTGRLEQYF.

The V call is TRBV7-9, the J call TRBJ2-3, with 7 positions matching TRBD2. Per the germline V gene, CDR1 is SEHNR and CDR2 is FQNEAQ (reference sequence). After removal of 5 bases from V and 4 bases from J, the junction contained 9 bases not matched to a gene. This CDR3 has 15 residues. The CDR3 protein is CASSLSGGAADTQYF. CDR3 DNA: TGTGCCAGCAGCCTCTCGGGGGGTGCCGCAGATACGCAGTATTTT. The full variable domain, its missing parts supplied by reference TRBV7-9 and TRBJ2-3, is DTGVSQNPRHKITKRGQNVTFRCDPISEHNRLYWYRQTLGQGPEFLTYFQNEAQLEKSRLLSDRFSAERPKGSFSTLEIQRTEQGDSAMYLCASSLSGGAADTQYFGPGTRLTVL.

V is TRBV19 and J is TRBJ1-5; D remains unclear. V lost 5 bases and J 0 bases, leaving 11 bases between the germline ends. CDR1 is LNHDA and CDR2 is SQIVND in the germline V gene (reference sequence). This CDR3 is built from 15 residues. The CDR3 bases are TGTGCCAGTAGTCGGGAGCCTTATAGCAATCAGCCCCAGCATTTT. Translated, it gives CASSREPYSNQPQHF.

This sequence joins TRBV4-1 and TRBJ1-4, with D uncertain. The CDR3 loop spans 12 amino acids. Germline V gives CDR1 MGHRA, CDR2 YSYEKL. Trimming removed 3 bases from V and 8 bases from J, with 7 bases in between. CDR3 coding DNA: TGCGCCAGCAGCCAGCCAGGCGAAAAACTGTTTTTT. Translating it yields CASSQPGEKLFF.

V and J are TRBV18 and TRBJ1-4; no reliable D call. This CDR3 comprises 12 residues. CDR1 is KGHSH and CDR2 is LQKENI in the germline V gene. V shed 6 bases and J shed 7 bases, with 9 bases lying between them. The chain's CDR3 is CASSREGEKLFF. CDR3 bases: TGTGCCAGCTCCCGCGAGGGTGAAAAACTGTTTTTT.

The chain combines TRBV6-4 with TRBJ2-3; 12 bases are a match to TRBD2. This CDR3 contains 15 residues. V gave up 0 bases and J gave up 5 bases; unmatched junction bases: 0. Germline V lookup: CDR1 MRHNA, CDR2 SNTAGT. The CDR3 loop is CASSDSTSGGDTQYF. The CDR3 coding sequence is TGTGCCAGCAGTGACTCGACTAGCGGGGGAGATACGCAGTATTTT.

CDR3 protein: CASSQEVAGRQETQYF. CDR3 bases: TGTGCCAGCAGCCAAGAGGTAGCGGGGAGGCAAGAGACCCAGTACTTC. The chain links TRBV4-2 to TRBJ2-5, with TRBD2 identical over 8 bases. The CDR3 totals 16 residues. The germline V gene has CDR1 LGHNA and CDR2 YNFKEQ. The trim removed 0 bases at V and 2 bases at J, leaving 5 bases unmatched.

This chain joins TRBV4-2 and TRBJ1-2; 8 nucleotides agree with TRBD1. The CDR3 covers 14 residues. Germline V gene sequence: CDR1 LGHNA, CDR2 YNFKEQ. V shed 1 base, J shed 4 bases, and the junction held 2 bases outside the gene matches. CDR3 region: CASSQGDRPYGYTF. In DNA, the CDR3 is TGTGCCAGCAGCCAAGGGGACAGGCCCTATGGCTACACCTTC.

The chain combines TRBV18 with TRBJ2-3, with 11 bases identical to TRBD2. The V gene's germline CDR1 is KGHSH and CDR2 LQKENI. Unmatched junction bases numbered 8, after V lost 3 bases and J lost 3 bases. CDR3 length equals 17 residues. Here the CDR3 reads CASSPSFSGGATDTQYF. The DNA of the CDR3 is TGTGCCAGCTCACCGTCTTTTAGCGGGGGGGCGACAGATACGCAGTATTTT.

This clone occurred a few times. The CDR3 DNA is TGTGCCAGCAGCGAGAAATCGACAGTACGCCTGGAGCAGTACTTC. Protein: CASSEKSTVRLEQYF. The chain has TRBV2 and TRBJ2-7, with a tentative D call TRBD1 (5 bases). The germline V gene encodes CDR1 SNHLY and CDR2 FYNNEI. V was cut by 6 bases and J by 7 bases, with 22 bases left in between. The CDR3 extends over 15 amino acids.

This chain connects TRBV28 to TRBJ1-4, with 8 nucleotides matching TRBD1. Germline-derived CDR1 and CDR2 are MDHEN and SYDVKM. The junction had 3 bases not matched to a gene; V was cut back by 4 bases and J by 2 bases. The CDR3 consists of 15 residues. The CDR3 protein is CASSYRGSTNEKLFF. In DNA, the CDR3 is TGTGCCAGCAGTTACAGGGGGTCGACTAATGAAAAACTGTTTTTT.

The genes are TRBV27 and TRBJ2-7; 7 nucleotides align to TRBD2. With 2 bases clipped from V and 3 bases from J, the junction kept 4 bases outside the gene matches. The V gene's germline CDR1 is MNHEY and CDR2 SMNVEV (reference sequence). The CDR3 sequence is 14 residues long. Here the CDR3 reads CASSLIGGGYEQYF. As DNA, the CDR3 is TGTGCCAGCAGTTTAATCGGCGGGGGCTACGAGCAGTACTTC.

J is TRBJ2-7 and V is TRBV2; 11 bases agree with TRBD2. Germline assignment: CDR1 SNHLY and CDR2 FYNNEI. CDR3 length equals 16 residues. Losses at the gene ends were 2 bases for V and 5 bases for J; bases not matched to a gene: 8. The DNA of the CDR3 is TGTGCCAGCAGTGAACCCTTAGCGGGAGGGCACAACGAGCAGTACTTC. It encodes CASSEPLAGGHNEQYF.

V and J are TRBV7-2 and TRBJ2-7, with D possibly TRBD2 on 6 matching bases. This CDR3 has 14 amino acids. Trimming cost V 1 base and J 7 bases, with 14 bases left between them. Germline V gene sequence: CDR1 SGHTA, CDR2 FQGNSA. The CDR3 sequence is CASSLEGHREEQYF. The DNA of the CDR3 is TGTGCCAGCAGCTTAGAGGGTCACCGGGAGGAGCAGTACTTC.

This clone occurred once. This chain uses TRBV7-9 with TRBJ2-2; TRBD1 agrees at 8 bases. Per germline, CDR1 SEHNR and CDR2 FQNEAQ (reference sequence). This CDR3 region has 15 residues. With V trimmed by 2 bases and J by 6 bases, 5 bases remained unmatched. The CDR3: CASSLRTGSPGELFF. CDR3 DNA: TGTGCCAGCAGCTTAAGGACAGGGTCTCCCGGGGAGCTGTTTTTT.

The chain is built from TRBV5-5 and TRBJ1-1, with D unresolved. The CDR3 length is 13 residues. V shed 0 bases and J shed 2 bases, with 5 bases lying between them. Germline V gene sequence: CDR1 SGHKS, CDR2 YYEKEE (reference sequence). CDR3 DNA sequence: TGTGCCAGCAGCTTGGTTCCTAACACTGAAGCTTTCTTT. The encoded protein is CASSLVPNTEAFF.

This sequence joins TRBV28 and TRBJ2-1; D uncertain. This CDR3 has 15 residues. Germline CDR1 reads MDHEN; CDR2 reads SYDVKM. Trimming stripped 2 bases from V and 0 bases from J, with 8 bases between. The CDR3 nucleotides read TGTGCCAGCAGTTTAGAACAGAGCTCCTACAATGAGCAGTTCTTC. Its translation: CASSLEQSSYNEQFF.

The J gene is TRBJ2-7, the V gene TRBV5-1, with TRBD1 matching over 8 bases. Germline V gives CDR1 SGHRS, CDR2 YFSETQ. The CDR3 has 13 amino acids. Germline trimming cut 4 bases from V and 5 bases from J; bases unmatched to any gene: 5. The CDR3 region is CASSPDRGHEQYF. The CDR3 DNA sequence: TGCGCCAGCAGCCCCGACAGGGGACACGAGCAGTACTTC.

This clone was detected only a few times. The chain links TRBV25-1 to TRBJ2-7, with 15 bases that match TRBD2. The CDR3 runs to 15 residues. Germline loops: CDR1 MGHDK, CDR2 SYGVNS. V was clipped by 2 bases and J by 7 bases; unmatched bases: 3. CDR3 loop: CASSEGLAGGREQYF. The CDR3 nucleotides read TGTGCCAGCAGTGAAGGACTAGCGGGAGGGAGGGAGCAGTACTTC.

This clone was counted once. The CDR3 here is CASSSQARTYEQYF. CDR3 nucleotide sequence: TGTGCCAGCAGTTCCCAGGCCAGAACCTACGAGCAGTACTTC. J is TRBJ2-7 and V is TRBV6-5; D ambiguous. The CDR3 covers 14 residues. Per germline, CDR1 MNHEY and CDR2 SVGAGI. Trimming left V 4 bases short and J 2 bases short, with 12 bases between.

The DNA for the CDR3 is TGTGCCAGCAGTTCTCCCGGCCAGACTATGAACACTGAAGCTTTCTTT. Its protein is CASSSPGQTMNTEAFF. The chain employs TRBV28 and TRBJ1-1, with D hard to call. Deletions cut 4 bases from V and 0 bases from J, with 15 bases between. There are 16 residues in the CDR3. Germline V gene data show CDR1 as MDHEN and CDR2 as SYDVKM.

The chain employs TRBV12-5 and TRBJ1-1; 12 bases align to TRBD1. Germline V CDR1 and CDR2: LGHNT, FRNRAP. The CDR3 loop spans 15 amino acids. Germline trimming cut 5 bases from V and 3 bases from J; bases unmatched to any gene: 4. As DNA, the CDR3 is TGTGCTAGTGGTACCGGGACAGGGGGCTACACTGAAGCTTTCTTT. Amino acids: CASGTGTGGYTEAFF.

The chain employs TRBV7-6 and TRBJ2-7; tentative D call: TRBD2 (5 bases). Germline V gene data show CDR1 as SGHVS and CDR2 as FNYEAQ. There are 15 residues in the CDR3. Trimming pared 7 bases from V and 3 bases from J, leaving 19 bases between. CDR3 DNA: TGTGCCAGCACCTGGTCAACGGAAGGAGGCTACGAGCAGTACTTC. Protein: CASTWSTEGGYEQYF.

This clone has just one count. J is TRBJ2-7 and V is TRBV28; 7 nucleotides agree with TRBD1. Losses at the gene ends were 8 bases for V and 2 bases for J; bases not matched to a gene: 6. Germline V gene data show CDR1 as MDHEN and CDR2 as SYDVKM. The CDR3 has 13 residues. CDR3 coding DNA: TGTGCCAGCCGGGGACAGATCCCCTACGAGCAGTACTTC. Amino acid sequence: CASRGQIPYEQYF.

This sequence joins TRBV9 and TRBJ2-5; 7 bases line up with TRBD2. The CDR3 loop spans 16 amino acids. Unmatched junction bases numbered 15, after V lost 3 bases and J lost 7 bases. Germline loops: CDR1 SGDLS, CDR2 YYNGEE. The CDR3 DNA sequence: TGTGCCAGCAGCGCCTCTGGTGGGGGGGTCATCGGGACCCAGTACTTC. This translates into CASSASGGGVIGTQYF.

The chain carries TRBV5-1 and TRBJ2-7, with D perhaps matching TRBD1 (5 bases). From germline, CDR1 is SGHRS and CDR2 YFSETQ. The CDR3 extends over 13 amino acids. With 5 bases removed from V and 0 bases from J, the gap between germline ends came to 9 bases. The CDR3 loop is CASSRGDSYEQYF. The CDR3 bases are TGCGCCAGCAGTAGGGGCGACTCCTACGAGCAGTACTTC. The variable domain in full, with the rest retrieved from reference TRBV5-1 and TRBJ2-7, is KAGVTQTPRYLIKTRGQQVTLSCSPISGHRSVSWYQQTPGQGLQFLFEYFSETQRNKGNFPGRFSGRQFSNSRSEMNVSTLELGDSALYLCASSRGDSYEQYFGPGTRLTVT.